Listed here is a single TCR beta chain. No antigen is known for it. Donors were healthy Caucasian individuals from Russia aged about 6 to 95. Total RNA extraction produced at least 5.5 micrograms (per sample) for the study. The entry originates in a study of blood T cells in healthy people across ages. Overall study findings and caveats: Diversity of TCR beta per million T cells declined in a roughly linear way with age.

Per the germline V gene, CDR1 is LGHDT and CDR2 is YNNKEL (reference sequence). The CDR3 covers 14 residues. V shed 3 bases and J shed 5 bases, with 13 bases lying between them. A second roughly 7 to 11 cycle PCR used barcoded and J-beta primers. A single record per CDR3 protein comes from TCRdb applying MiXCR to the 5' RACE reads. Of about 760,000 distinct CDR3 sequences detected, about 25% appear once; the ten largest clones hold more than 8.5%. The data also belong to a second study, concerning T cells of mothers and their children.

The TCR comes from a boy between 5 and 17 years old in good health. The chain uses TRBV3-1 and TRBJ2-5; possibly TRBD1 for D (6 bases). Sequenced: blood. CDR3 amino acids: CASSHINRDETQYF. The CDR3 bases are TGTGCCAGCAGCCACATAAACAGGGATGAGACCCAGTACTTC.